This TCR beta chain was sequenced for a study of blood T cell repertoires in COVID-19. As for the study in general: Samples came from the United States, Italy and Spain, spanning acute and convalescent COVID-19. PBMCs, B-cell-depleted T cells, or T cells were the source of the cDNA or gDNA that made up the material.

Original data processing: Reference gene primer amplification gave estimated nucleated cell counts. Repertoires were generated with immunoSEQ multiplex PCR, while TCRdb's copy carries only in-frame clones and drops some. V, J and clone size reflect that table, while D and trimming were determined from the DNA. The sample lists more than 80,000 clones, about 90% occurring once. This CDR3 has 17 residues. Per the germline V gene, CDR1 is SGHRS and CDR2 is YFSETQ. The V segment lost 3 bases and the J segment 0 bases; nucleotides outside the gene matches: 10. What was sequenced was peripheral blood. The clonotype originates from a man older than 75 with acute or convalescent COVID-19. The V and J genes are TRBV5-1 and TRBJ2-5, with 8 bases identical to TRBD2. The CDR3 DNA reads TGCGCCAGCAGCTCCCAACCAAGCGGGGGCCACCAAGAGACCCAGTACTTC. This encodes CASSSQPSGGHQETQYF.